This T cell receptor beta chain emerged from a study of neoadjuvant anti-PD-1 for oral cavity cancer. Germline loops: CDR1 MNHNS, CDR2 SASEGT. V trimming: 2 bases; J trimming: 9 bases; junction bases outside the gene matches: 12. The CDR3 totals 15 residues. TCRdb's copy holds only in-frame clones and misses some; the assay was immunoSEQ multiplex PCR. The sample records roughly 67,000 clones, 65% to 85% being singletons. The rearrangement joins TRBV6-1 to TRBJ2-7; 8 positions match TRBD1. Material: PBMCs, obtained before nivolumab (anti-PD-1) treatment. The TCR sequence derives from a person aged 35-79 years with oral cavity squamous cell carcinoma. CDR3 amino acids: CASSESPGQGGGQYF. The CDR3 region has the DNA TGTGCCAGCAGTGAAAGCCCCGGACAGGGAGGAGGGCAGTACTTC.